The rows below give T cell receptor beta chains drawn from one sample of a study of control samples from healthy donors and cancer patients. Here immunoSEQ multiplex PCR was the method, and the copy in TCRdb shows in-frame clones only, minus some. Of roughly 200,000 clones listed, approximately 92% are singletons. Source material: blood. These receptors were taken from a man aged 18 to 29 in good health. Both conserved end residues are part of each CDR3. The D gene is left open where the match is weak. Clone size appears in some rows only: once, few, many, or a class for an expanded clone.

TRBV7-2	TRBJ2-5	once	-	TGTGCCAGCAGCACAAACTCGGGGGAAGGGGAGACCCAGTACTTC	CASSTNSGEGETQYF
TRBV7-8	TRBJ1-5	-	-	TGTGCCAGCAGCCCCCTATCCTTGGGGGGGCTTGCTCAGCCCCAGCATTTT	CASSPLSLGGLAQPQHF
TRBV6-2/TRBV6-3	TRBJ2-3	-	-	TGTGCCAGCAGTCCCCGGGTAGGCGGGGATACGCAGTATTTT	CASSPRVGGDTQYF
TRBV18	TRBJ2-1	once	-	TGTGCCAGCTCACCCGGGGGAAACAATGAGCAGTTCTTC	CASSPGGNNEQFF
TRBV2	TRBJ2-2	-	-	TGTGCCAGCAGTGAACATGACCCAGGGGAGCTGTTTTTT	CASSEHDPGELFF
TRBV24-1	TRBJ2-1	-	TRBD2	TGTGCCACCAGTGACACTAGCGGGGGGAACGAGAATGAGCAGTTCTTC	CATSDTSGGNENEQFF
TRBV24-1	TRBJ2-1	-	-	TGTGCCACCAGTGACCCCGACAGCTACAATGAGCAGTTCTTC	CATSDPDSYNEQFF
TRBV30	TRBJ2-1	-	TRBD2	TGTGCCTGGAGTAAGCAGCGGGGGTCCCTAGATGAGCAGTTCTTC	CAWSKQRGSLDEQFF
TRBV7-2	TRBJ2-1	-	TRBD2	TGTGCCAGCATCCAGCGGGCGGGAGCGTACAATGAGCAGTTCTTC	CASIQRAGAYNEQFF
TRBV4-2	TRBJ1-1	-	-	TGTGCCAGCAGCCCCCGGGGGGAGGACACTGAAGCTTTCTTT	CASSPRGEDTEAFF
TRBV7-2	TRBJ2-7	-	TRBD2	TGTGCCAGCAGCAAGTCTAGCGGGGCCTACGAGCAGTACTTC	CASSKSSGAYEQYF
TRBV19	TRBJ1-2	-	-	TGTGCCAGTAGTATTACCGGAACCAACGGCTACACCTTC	CASSITGTNGYTF
TRBV12-3/TRBV12-4	TRBJ1-6	-	-	TGTGCCAGCAGTCCGGACCAGAATTCACCCCTCCACTTT	CASSPDQNSPLHF
TRBV18	TRBJ1-4	-	-	TGTGCCAGCTCACCACTCCGGGAGCCGGGTGGACTGTTTTTT	CASSPLREPGGLFF
TRBV3-1/TRBV3-2	TRBJ1-4	-	-	TGTGCCAGCAGCCCGGGATCCATAGGAGAAAAACTGTTTTTT	CASSPGSIGEKLFF
TRBV18	TRBJ1-3	-	-	TGTGCCAGCTCAATGGGGACCGTCTCTGGAAACACCATATATTTT	CASSMGTVSGNTIYF
TRBV6-4	TRBJ2-1	once	TRBD1	TGTGCCAGCAAGGGACAGGGGACCCACAATGAGCAGTTCTTC	CASKGQGTHNEQFF
TRBV30	TRBJ2-5	-	-	TGTGCCTGGACGAATAAAGAGACCCAGTACTTC	CAWTNKETQYF
TRBV6-7	TRBJ1-6	-	TRBD1	TGTGCCAGCAGTTGGGACAGGGAGACGGCCTATAATTCACCCCTCCACTTT	CASSWDRETAYNSPLHF
TRBV6-5	TRBJ2-7	-	TRBD2	TGTGCCAGCTGGGGGAGGGGAACCTACGAGCAGTACTTC	CASWGRGTYEQYF
TRBV6-2/TRBV6-3	TRBJ2-7	once	-	TGTGCCAGCAGTTACACCCCGGGACGAGGGACCTACGAGCAGTACTTC	CASSYTPGRGTYEQYF
TRBV11-2	TRBJ1-5	-	-	TGTGCCAGCAGCTTAGCGCAGGACAATCAGCCCCAGCATTTT	CASSLAQDNQPQHF
TRBV24-1	TRBJ2-1	-	-	TGTGCCACCAGTGAGGGCCGGGCCCAAAGTCATGGGGGGCAGTTCTTC	CATSEGRAQSHGGQFF
TRBV5-1	TRBJ1-1	-	-	TGCGCCAGCACCCTGACGGAGAACACTGAAGCTTTCTTT	CASTLTENTEAFF
TRBV5-5	TRBJ1-2	-	-	TGTGCCAGCAGCTTGGGCTACGGGACACCTAACTATGGCTACACCTTC	CASSLGYGTPNYGYTF
TRBV27	TRBJ1-2	-	-	TGTGCCAGCAGTTTCCGGGCTGCTAACTATGGCTACACCTTC	CASSFRAANYGYTF
TRBV10-3	TRBJ1-4	-	-	TGTGCCATCAGTGAGTCGAGGGATGTACGGCGAAAACTGTTTTTT	CAISESRDVRRKLFF
TRBV19	TRBJ2-1	-	-	TGTGCCAGTAGTAGAGACACCCAAAACAATGAGCAGTTCTTC	CASSRDTQNNEQFF
TRBV2	TRBJ2-3	-	-	TGTGCCAGCGGCGGGGATAGCACAGATACGCAGTATTTT	CASGGDSTDTQYF
TRBV5-1	TRBJ2-7	-	-	TGCGCCAAGGTCGACAGGCGTGGCTACGAGCAGTACTTC	CAKVDRRGYEQYF
TRBV5-1	TRBJ2-7	-	-	TGCGCCAGCAGCGCCTTGGGGGGGCCGGGCGAGCAGTACTTC	CASSALGGPGEQYF
TRBV6-2/TRBV6-3	TRBJ2-1	-	TRBD2	TGTGCCAGCAGCCCCTTCGGGACTAGCGGCAATGAGCAGTTCTTC	CASSPFGTSGNEQFF
TRBV6-6	TRBJ2-1	-	-	TGTGCCAGCAGTTACTTCGACTCGAATGAGCAGTTCTTC	CASSYFDSNEQFF
TRBV25-1	TRBJ2-5	-	TRBD1	TGTGCCAGCAGTCTTACCGACAGGGACCAAGAGACCCAGTACTTC	CASSLTDRDQETQYF
TRBV28	TRBJ2-1	-	-	TGTGCCAGCAGTCCTACAGGCCTTTCCTACAATGAGCAGTTCTTC	CASSPTGLSYNEQFF
TRBV27	TRBJ2-3	-	-	TGTGCCAGCAGTTTATTGGTGCAGCGAGATACGCAGTATTTT	CASSLLVQRDTQYF
TRBV15	TRBJ1-2	few	-	TGTGCCACCAGCAGAGCGGGGAAGGGTGGCTACACCTTC	CATSRAGKGGYTF
TRBV28	TRBJ1-5	-	-	TGTGCCAGCATCGTATGGCGGGGGGTAGGCAGCAATCAGCCCCAGCATTTT	CASIVWRGVGSNQPQHF
TRBV21-1	TRBJ1-1	once	-	TGTGCCAGCAGCAAGGTTCAGGGGGCCGCTGAAGCTTTCTTT	CASSKVQGAAEAFF
TRBV6-5	TRBJ2-2	-	-	TGTGCCAGCAGTTACTCGTCAGGGCTGATCGCCGGGGAGCTGTTTTTT	CASSYSSGLIAGELFF
TRBV18	TRBJ1-5	-	-	TGTGCCAGCTCACGGAGCGGGGATAAGGGCCAGCCCCAGCATTTT	CASSRSGDKGQPQHF
TRBV21-1	TRBJ2-1	-	-	TGTGCCAGCAGCCCGGACAGGAATCGGCAGTTCTTC	CASSPDRNRQFF
TRBV4-1	TRBJ2-1	-	-	TGCGCCAGCAGCCAAGTCTCCGGGGTCTTCGATGAGCAGTTCTTC	CASSQVSGVFDEQFF
TRBV25-1	TRBJ2-2	-	TRBD2	TGTGCCAGCAGTCCTGGGGGGGCGAACACCGGGGAGCTGTTTTTT	CASSPGGANTGELFF
TRBV19	TRBJ2-2	-	TRBD2	TGTGCCAGTAGTATGACTAGCGGATACACCGGGGAGCTGTTTTTT	CASSMTSGYTGELFF
TRBV30	TRBJ2-7	-	-	TGTGCCTGGGGCCCGGCAGGGCCCGAGCAGTACTTC	CAWGPAGPEQYF
TRBV6-6	TRBJ1-1	-	-	TGTGCCAGCAGTTATTACGGGGTGAACACTGAAGCTTTCTTT	CASSYYGVNTEAFF
TRBV12-3/TRBV12-4	TRBJ2-5	-	-	TGTGCCAGCAGTTTTTTCCTCGAGACCCAGTACTTC	CASSFFLETQYF
TRBV24-1	TRBJ2-2	-	-	TGTGCCACCAGTGAGCAGGGTAGGGTAGTTAAGAACACCGGGGAGCTGTTTTTT	CATSEQGRVVKNTGELFF
TRBV27	TRBJ1-5	-	-	TGTGCCAGCAGTCTTATCGGGAGAGGGAATCAGCCCCAGCATTTT	CASSLIGRGNQPQHF
TRBV14	TRBJ2-5	-	-	TGTGCCAGCAGCCCATTTGGGAGAGAGACCCAGTACTTC	CASSPFGRETQYF
TRBV18	TRBJ2-1	-	TRBD1	TGTGCCAGCTCACCGGACAGGGGGCGGAATGAGCAGTTCTTC	CASSPDRGRNEQFF
TRBV20-1	TRBJ1-4	-	TRBD1	TGCAGTGCTAGTGCCAGAGACAGGGGTAATGAAAAACTGTTTTTT	CSASARDRGNEKLFF